This T cell receptor beta chain was sequenced during a study of blood T cell repertoires in COVID-19. Study-wide background: Sites in the United States, Italy and Spain provided acute and convalescent COVID-19 samples. Sources were T cells, B-cell-depleted T cells, or PBMCs; the material itself was cDNA or gDNA.

How the authors handled the data: Estimation of nucleated cell counts relied on the amplification of reference gene primers. Sequencing was performed with immunoSEQ multiplex PCR; in TCRdb, only in-frame clones are kept and a portion is missing. V, J and clone size derive from that table, while D and trimming were established from the DNA sequence. This repertoire shows 95,000 to 150,000 clones, 85% found once; its top ten account for roughly 10%. Germline CDR1 reads SGDLS; CDR2 reads YYNGEE. The length of the CDR3 is 14 residues. Trimming took off 0 bases at V and 6 bases at J, with 11 bases between the two ends.

Sequencing was performed on peripheral blood. This sequence joins TRBV9 and TRBJ2-3; D perhaps matches TRBD1 (6 bases). The source of this sequence is an elderly man with acute or convalescent COVID-19. In nucleotides, the CDR3 is TGTGCCAGCAGCGTAGCTACAGGGTTGGATACGCAGTATTTT. It codes for CASSVATGLDTQYF.